This T cell receptor (beta chain) derives from a study of T cell repertoires in cytomegalovirus infection. Study-wide context: In public TCR beta signatures, there were indications of both CMV infection and matching HLA type. Study-wide results and limits: People with CMV and the relevant HLA were identified by cumulative public TCR beta family frequency.

This clonotype was picked up a small number of times. Its antigen remains unknown. With V trimmed by 5 bases and J by 0 bases, 7 bases remained unmatched. Germline CDR1 and CDR2: MNHEY and SVGEGT. The length of the CDR3 is 16 residues. A single record per CDR3 protein comes from TCRdb applying MiXCR to the reads. The data show a few hundred thousand distinct CDR3 sequences, 9.5% seen once. The clonotype comes from a human donor in good health (CMV status not recorded). Some clones in this sample may be carry-over from other donors' samples. The sequencing sample was made of PBMCs. The gene calls are TRBV6-2 or TRBV6-3 and TRBJ1-3; 7 bases match TRBD1. The CDR3, as DNA: TGTGCCAGCAGTCCACGCGGACAGGTCTCTGGAAACACCATATATTTT. Translating gives CASSPRGQVSGNTIYF.